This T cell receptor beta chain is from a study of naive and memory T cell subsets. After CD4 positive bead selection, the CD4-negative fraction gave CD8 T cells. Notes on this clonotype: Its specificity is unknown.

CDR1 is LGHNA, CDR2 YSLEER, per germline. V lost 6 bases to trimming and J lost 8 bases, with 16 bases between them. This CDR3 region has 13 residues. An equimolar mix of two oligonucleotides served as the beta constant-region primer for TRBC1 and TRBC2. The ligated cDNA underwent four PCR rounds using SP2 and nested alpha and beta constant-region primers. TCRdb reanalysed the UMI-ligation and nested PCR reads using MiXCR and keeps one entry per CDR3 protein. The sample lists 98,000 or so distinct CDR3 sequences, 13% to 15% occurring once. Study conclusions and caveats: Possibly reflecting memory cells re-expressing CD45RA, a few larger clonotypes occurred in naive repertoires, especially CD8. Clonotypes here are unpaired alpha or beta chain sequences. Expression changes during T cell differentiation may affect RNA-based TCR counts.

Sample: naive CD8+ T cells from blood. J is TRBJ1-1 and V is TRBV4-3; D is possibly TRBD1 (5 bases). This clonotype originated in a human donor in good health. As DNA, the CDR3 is TGCGCCAGCAGACTACAGGAAACCGAAGAAGCTTTCTTT. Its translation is CASRLQETEEAFF.